A selection of T cell receptor beta chains follows, all from one sample in a study of T-cell reconstitution after alpha-beta-depleted transplantation in children. Each CDR3 protein gets one entry after TCRdb re-called the PCR reads with MiXCR. The table includes about 300,000 distinct CDR3 sequences, over 7% detected once. This specimen consisted of peripheral blood, obtained 360 days after TCRalphabeta/CD19-depleted stem cell transplant. These receptors were taken from a female patient aged 2 to 10 who had a stem cell transplant for Fanconi anemia, so the T cells may come from the graft donor. Both conserved end residues are trimmed from each CDR3. Rows give clone size only sometimes, using once, few, many, or a class for an expanded clone.

clone_size v_call cdr3_length cdr3_aa
many TRBV7-2 11 ASSGSFNNEQF
. TRBV19 11 ASSARPTGELF
few TRBV25-1 10 ASSTGLDEQY
many TRBV7-6 13 ASSLLRQLNTEAF
few TRBV27 12 ASNRLAGADEQY
many TRBV7-9 12 ASSSRHLGETQY
. TRBV7-8 12 ASSLVGVGYEQY
many TRBV11-1 10 ASSPLGGSSY
many TRBV7-6 15 ASSPPRASGSTDTQY
many TRBV29-1 13 SVRSRGGGYNEQF
many TRBV4-1 13 ASSETSARYNEQF
many TRBV27 14 ASSLYRGTITDTQY
many TRBV3-1 9 ASSQVGEQY
many TRBV29-1 10 SGGVGHNEQF
many TRBV11-2 13 ASSTQGVDTGELF
many TRBV4-2 14 ASSQEGSGLYNEQF
many TRBV29-1 13 SVETQGLNTGELF
. TRBV20-1 13 SASNHPAGANVLT
many TRBV6-2/TRBV6-3 12 ASSLRTSGREQF
many TRBV29-1 11 SAGTGYSYEQY
few TRBV20-1 13 SARSDRGGNQPQH
many TRBV27 13 ASRWAGETNTEAF
many TRBV20-1 12 SAREGSSNQPQH
many TRBV7-9 12 TSSPRQDVYEQF
many TRBV12-3/TRBV12-4 9 ASSSSYEAF
many TRBV7-7 12 ASSLGQGQETQY
many TRBV20-1 12 SAHGQGGGETQY
. TRBV7-9 14 ASTPRGGSNTGELF